Below are 9 T cell receptor beta chains sequenced from a single sample in a study of neurological immune-mediated disorders. TCRdb analysed the 5' RACE reads with MiXCR anew, one entry per CDR3 protein. Of about 50,000 distinct CDR3 sequences listed, less than 5% are singletons. Sequenced material: PBMCs. The receptor set was obtained from a man aged 50 or older with multiple sclerosis.

This clonotype was detected many times. CDR3 in amino acids: CAIKETGSSTDTQYF. CDR3 bases: TGTGCCATCAAAGAGACAGGGTCTAGCACAGATACGCAGTATTTT. This chain joins TRBV10-3 and TRBJ2-3; 7 bases match TRBD1. The germline gives CDR1 ENHRY, CDR2 SYGVKD. This CDR3 contains 15 residues. The ends lost 7 bases at V and 0 bases at J; junction bases unmatched: 7.

This clonotype turned up a few times. The V gene is TRBV12-3 or TRBV12-4, the J gene TRBJ1-6; unclear D gene. This CDR3 contains 15 residues. The V end was cut by 4 bases, the J end by 6 bases, with 13 bases between. The CDR3 coding sequence is TGTGCCAGCAGTTCAGGACGTGTCGGTAATTCACCCCTCCACTTT. Translation: CASSSGRVGNSPLHF.

This clonotype occurred many times. The rearrangement joins TRBV24-1 to TRBJ2-3; tentative D call: TRBD1 (6 bases). V was shortened by 4 bases and J by 3 bases, with 19 bases between the two germline ends. CDR3 length: 17 residues. The germline gives CDR1 KGHDR, CDR2 SFDVKD. In nucleotides, the CDR3 is TGTGCCACCAGTGACCCGGGACAAGGGGTCGGTACAGATACGCAGTATTTT. This gives the protein CATSDPGQGVGTDTQYF.

This clonotype was picked up many times. This chain connects TRBV5-1 to TRBJ2-1; D unresolved. The V and J ends lost 4 bases and 8 bases respectively, with 10 bases between them. CDR1 and CDR2 (germline): SGHRS, YFSETQ. The CDR3 is 12 amino acids. The CDR3 region is CASSNPSYEQFF. In DNA form, the CDR3 reads TGCGCCAGCAGCAATCCGTCCTATGAGCAGTTCTTC.

This clonotype was picked up many times. This sequence joins TRBV6-4 and TRBJ2-2, with 9 bases matching TRBD2. Germline CDR1 MRHNA, CDR2 SNTAGT. V dropped 0 bases and J dropped 4; count of bases not matched to a gene: 0. The CDR3 consists of 15 residues. The CDR3 sequence: CASSDSSGSTGELFF. CDR3 bases: TGTGCCAGCAGTGACTCTAGCGGGAGCACCGGGGAGCTGTTTTTT.

This clonotype was recorded at least ten times. The gene calls are TRBV29-1 and TRBJ2-7; 8 bases are a match to TRBD1. This CDR3 has 11 residues. With 7 bases clipped from V and 6 bases from J, the junction kept 5 bases outside the gene matches. CDR1 is SQVTM, CDR2 ANQGSEA, per germline. The CDR3 is CSGRTGFEQYF. CDR3 DNA: TGCAGCGGACGGACAGGGTTCGAGCAGTACTTC.

This clonotype was observed a few times. The chain uses TRBV6-5 and TRBJ2-2; 9 nucleotides match TRBD1. Germline CDR1 MNHEY, CDR2 SVGAGI. Germline trimming cut 2 bases from V and 4 bases from J; bases unmatched to any gene: 5. This CDR3 has 16 amino acids. CDR3 sequence (DNA): TGTGCCAGCAGTTACCGGACAGGGGAACTCACCGGGGAGCTGTTTTTT. It yields the protein CASSYRTGELTGELFF.

The chain employs TRBV2 and TRBJ1-1; D gene unclear. Trimming took off 6 bases at V and 5 bases at J, with 7 bases between the two ends. The CDR3 totals 11 residues. Per the germline V gene, CDR1 is SNHLY and CDR2 is FYNNEI. In DNA form, the CDR3 reads TGTGCCAGCAGCATTGGGACTGAAGCTTTCTTT. Its translation is CASSIGTEAFF.

In its sample, this clonotype was seen many times. DNA for the CDR3: TGTGCCAGCAGTCCGACAGGAGGTATGAACACTGAAGCTTTCTTT. This codes for CASSPTGGMNTEAFF. The J gene is TRBJ1-1, the V gene TRBV27; D perhaps matches TRBD1 (6 bases). CDR1 is MNHEY and CDR2 is SMNVEV in the germline V gene (reference sequence). V dropped 5 bases and J dropped 0 bases, with 13 bases sitting between them. This CDR3 has 15 amino acids.